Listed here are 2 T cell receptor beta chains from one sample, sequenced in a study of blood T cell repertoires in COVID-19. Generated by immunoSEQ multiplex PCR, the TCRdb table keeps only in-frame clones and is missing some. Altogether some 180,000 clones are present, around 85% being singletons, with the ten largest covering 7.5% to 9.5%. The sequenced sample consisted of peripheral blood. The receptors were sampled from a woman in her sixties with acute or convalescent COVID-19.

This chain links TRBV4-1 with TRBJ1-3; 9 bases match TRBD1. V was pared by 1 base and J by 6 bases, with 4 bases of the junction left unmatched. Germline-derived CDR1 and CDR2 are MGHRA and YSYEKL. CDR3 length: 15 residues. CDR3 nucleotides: TGCGCCAGCAGCCAAGCCGGGACAGGGTTAAACACCATATATTTT. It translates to CASSQAGTGLNTIYF.

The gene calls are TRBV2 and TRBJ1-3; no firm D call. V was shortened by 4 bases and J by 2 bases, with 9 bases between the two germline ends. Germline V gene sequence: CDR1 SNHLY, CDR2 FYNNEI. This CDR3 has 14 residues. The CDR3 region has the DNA TGTGCCAGCAGTGTCGCAGGCACTGGAAACACCATATATTTT. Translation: CASSVAGTGNTIYF.